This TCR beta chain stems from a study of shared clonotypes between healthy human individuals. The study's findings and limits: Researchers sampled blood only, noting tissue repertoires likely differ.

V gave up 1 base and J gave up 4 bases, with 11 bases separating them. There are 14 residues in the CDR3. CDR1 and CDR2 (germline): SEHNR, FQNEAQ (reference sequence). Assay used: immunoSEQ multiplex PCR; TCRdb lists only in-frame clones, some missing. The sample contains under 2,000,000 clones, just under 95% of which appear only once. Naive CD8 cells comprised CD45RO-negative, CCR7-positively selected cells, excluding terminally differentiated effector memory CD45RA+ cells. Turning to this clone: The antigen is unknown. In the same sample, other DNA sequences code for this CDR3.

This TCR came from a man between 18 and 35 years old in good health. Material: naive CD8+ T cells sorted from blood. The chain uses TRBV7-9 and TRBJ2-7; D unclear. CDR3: CASSLEARRYEQYF. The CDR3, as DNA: TGTGCCAGCAGCTTAGAGGCCCGAAGGTACGAGCAGTACTTC.